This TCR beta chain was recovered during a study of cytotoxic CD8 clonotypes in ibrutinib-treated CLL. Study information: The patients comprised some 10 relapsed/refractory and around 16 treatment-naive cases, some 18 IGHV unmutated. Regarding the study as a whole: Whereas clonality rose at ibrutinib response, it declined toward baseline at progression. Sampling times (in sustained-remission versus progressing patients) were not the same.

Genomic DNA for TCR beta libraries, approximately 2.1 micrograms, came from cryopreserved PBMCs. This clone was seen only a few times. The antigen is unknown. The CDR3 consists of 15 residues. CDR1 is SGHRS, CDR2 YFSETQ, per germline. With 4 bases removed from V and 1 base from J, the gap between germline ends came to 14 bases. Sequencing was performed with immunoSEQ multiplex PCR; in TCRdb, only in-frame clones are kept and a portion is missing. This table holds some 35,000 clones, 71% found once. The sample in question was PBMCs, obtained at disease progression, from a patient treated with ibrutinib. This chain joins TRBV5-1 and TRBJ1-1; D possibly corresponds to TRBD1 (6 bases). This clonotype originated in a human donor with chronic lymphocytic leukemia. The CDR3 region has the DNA TGCGCCAGCAGCCCGGGGGGGGCGAGGAACACTGAAGCTTTCTTT. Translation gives CASSPGGARNTEAFF.